These T cell receptor beta chains were read from a single sample in a study of blood T cell repertoires in COVID-19. The table came from immunoSEQ multiplex PCR; TCRdb's copy has only in-frame clones and leaves some out. The data hold over 30,000 clones, with about nine tenths observed a single time. The source material was peripheral blood. These receptors were collected from a human donor with active COVID-19. The donor label of this sample is uncertain. Each CDR3 is given with its conserved first and last residue. The order of the fields is clone size, J gene, D gene, V gene, CDR3 DNA, CDR3 protein. D genes are given only for firm matches. Some rows mark clone size as missing; the rest say once, few, many or name a class of expanded clone.

- TRBJ1-4 - TRBV4-1 TGCGCCAGCAGCCAAGATCGACGGGGGTTCACTAATGAAAAACTGTTTTTT CASSQDRRGFTNEKLFF
- TRBJ2-1 TRBD2 TRBV15 TGTGCCACCAGATTCGTGACTAGCGGGGACCCCTCCTACAATGAGCAGTTCTTC CATRFVTSGDPSYNEQFF
- TRBJ1-2 - TRBV9 TGTGCCAGCAGCGGGGCGGGAGGGCTCGGGAGAAACTATGGCTACACCTTC CASSGAGGLGRNYGYTF
- TRBJ1-4 - TRBV18 TGTGCCAGCTCAAGAAGTCAGAACCCTAATGAAAAACTGTTTTTT CASSRSQNPNEKLFF
- TRBJ2-5 TRBD1 TRBV5-1 TGCGCCAGCAGCAGATCCGGGACAGGGAAGGGTCTGGTCCCCCAAGAGACCCAGTACTTC CASSRSGTGKGLVPQETQYF
- TRBJ2-7 - TRBV3-1/TRBV3-2 TGTGCCAGCAGCCAAGATGTCCGCAGATACGAGCAGTACTTC CASSQDVRRYEQYF
- TRBJ1-1 - TRBV21-1 TGTGCCAGCAGCGAGGACAGCGAGATTACTGAAGCTTTCTTT CASSEDSEITEAFF
- TRBJ2-1 TRBD2 TRBV6-6 TGTGCCAGCAGGGCCGTTGGACTAGCGGGGTCTGAGCAGTTCTTC CASRAVGLAGSEQFF
- TRBJ1-5 - TRBV24-1 TGTGCCACCAGTGATCAGGGTGGTTTTAGCAATCAGCCCCAGCATTTT CATSDQGGFSNQPQHF
- TRBJ2-3 TRBD2 TRBV3-1/TRBV3-2 TGTGCCAGCAGCCAAGACGCGGCGGGGGGGCAAGATACGCAGTATTTT CASSQDAAGGQDTQYF
once TRBJ2-7 - TRBV19 TGTGCCAGTAGTATCCAGGTGAACTACGAGCAGTACTTC CASSIQVNYEQYF
- TRBJ2-7 - TRBV4-3 TGCGCCAGCAGCCAATTGACAGGTACCGCCTACGAGCAGTACTTC CASSQLTGTAYEQYF
- TRBJ1-1 TRBD1 TRBV5-5 TGTGCCAGCAGCTTTGGGGGACAGGCCGGTGGGGCTTTCTTT CASSFGGQAGGAFF
- TRBJ2-3 TRBD2 TRBV7-9 TGTGCCAGCAGCGTATTAGCGGGGGGATTTTCGGATACGCAGTATTTT CASSVLAGGFSDTQYF
- TRBJ1-1 - TRBV6-2/TRBV6-3 TGTGCCAGCAGTTACCCGACAGGACCTGAAGCTTTCTTT CASSYPTGPEAFF
- TRBJ1-2 - TRBV5-1 TGCGCCAGCAGCTTGGGACACCGGGACTCTCCAAACTATGGCTACACCTTC CASSLGHRDSPNYGYTF
- TRBJ1-1 TRBD1 TRBV2 TGTGCCAGCGGGGGGTCCCCGGGACAGGAGAACACTGAAGCTTTCTTT CASGGSPGQENTEAFF
- TRBJ1-1 - TRBV9 TGTGCCAGCAGCGGGTTACAGGGGAACACTGAAGCTTTCTTT CASSGLQGNTEAFF
- TRBJ1-2 - TRBV7-9 TGTGCCAGCAGCCTCGACTTGGGCTACACCTTC CASSLDLGYTF
- TRBJ1-6 - TRBV3-1/TRBV3-2 TGTGCCAGCAGCGATACAGTGAGTTCACCCCTCCACTTT CASSDTVSSPLHF
once TRBJ2-7 TRBD2 TRBV28 TGTGCCAGCAGTCAACTAGCGGGGGATTTATACGAGCAGTACTTC CASSQLAGDLYEQYF
- TRBJ1-3 - TRBV7-9 TGTGCCAGCAGCCCGATCTTAATCGGGGGACCCTCTGGAAACACCATATATTTT CASSPILIGGPSGNTIYF
- TRBJ1-6 - TRBV9 TGTGCCAGCAGCGCCGGGGGGGACTATAATTCACCCCTCCACTTT CASSAGGDYNSPLHF
- TRBJ2-3 TRBD2 TRBV6-1 TGTGCCAGCAGTGAGACTAGCGGGGGAGGCACAGATACGCAGTATTTT CASSETSGGGTDTQYF
- TRBJ2-6 - TRBV19 TGTGCCAGTAGTATTACAGGGTCTGGGGCCAACGTCCTGACTTTC CASSITGSGANVLTF
- TRBJ2-3 TRBD2 TRBV7-2 TGTGCCAGCAGCGTTAGCGGGGGCACAGATACGCAGTATTTT CASSVSGGTDTQYF